The entry below describes one T cell receptor (beta chain). Its antigen remains unknown. This specimen belongs to a study of long-term antiretroviral therapy in people with HIV. The germline CDR1 and CDR2 sequences are MNHEY and SVGAGI. Trimming left V 0 bases short and J 4 bases short, with 15 bases between. This CDR3 has 16 residues. At the survey level, the v3.0 immunoSEQ assay was run. TCRdb keeps only in-frame clones here, not all; method: immunoSEQ multiplex PCR. Of around 20,000 clones in the sample, around 76% are singletons; the top ten hold 6.9%. Findings and caveats of the study: Clonotypes expanded prior to ART showed repertoire dominance at all sampled time points.

The sample was unsorted PBMCs, taken 2.2 years after starting antiretroviral therapy. V gene TRBV6-5 combines with J gene TRBJ1-2; D might be TRBD1 (6 bases). This TCR came from a man aged 50 to 59 with HIV. The CDR3 DNA sequence: TGTGCCAGCAGTTACTCGCACGGGACACGCTTCTATGGCTACACCTTC. Its protein is CASSYSHGTRFYGYTF.